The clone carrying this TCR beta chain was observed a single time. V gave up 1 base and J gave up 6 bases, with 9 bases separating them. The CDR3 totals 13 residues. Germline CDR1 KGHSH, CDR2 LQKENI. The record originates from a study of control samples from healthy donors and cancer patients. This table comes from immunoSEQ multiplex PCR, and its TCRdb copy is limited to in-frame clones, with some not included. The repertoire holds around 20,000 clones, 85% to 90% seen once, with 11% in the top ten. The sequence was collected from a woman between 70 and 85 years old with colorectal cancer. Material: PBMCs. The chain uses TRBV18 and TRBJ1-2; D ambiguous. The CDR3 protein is CASSPQLEDGYTF. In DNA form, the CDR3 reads TGTGCCAGCTCACCACAGCTCGAGGATGGCTACACCTTC.